This T cell receptor beta chain was retrieved from a study of T cell responses to AZD1222 COVID-19 vaccine. About this clone itself: Its antigen remains unknown.

TCRdb keeps only in-frame clones here, not all; method: immunoSEQ multiplex PCR. The sample yields about 55,000 clones, 60% to 80% seen once. Notes on the study in general: Repertoires were obtained solely post-peak T cell response.

This receptor was identified in an adult who received the AZD1222 COVID-19 vaccine. This specimen consisted of peripheral blood, obtained 28 days after the second AZD1222 dose.

CDR3 residues: CASSLAGRAGANVLTF. CDR3 nucleotides: TGCGCCAGCAGCTTGGCCGGACGGGCTGGGGCCAACGTCCTGACTTTC. The gene calls are TRBV5-1 and TRBJ2-6; D remains unclear. The CDR3 has 16 amino acids. Trimming cost V 0 bases and J 2 bases, with 9 bases left between them. Per the germline V gene, CDR1 is SGHRS and CDR2 is YFSETQ.